These T cell receptor beta chains were read from a single sample in a study of early T cells in non-severe SARS-CoV-2 infection. TCRdb re-derived calls from the 5' RACE reads in MiXCR, one entry per CDR3 protein. This sample has 40,000 to 50,000 distinct CDR3 sequences, with about 9.9% found just once. The sequencing sample was made of whole blood. The receptors here all came from an adult who was a healthcare worker with PCR-confirmed SARS-CoV-2 infection or an uninfected control (not recorded which). Each CDR3 is given with its conserved first and last residue. The order of the fields is V gene, D gene, clone size, J gene, CDR3 DNA, CDR3 protein. A D gene is named only where the DNA matches it firmly. Not all rows give a size; the values are once, few, many and, for expanded clones, a class.

V gene: TRBV20-1
D gene: TRBD1
clone size: many
J gene: TRBJ1-1
CDR3 DNA: TGCAGTGCTAGAAGACAGGGTCGGGGCACTGAAGCTTTCTTT
CDR3 protein: CSARRQGRGTEAFF

V gene: TRBV7-6
D gene: -
clone size: -
J gene: TRBJ1-6
CDR3 DNA: TGTGCCAGCAGCTTATATACGGGGGCAAGCTCCTATAATTCACCCCTCCACTTT
CDR3 protein: CASSLYTGASSYNSPLHF

V gene: TRBV29-1
D gene: -
clone size: -
J gene: TRBJ2-7
CDR3 DNA: TGCAGCGTTGGCCTAGCGAGAGCCTACGAGCAGTACTTC
CDR3 protein: CSVGLARAYEQYF

V gene: TRBV6-2/TRBV6-3
D gene: -
clone size: -
J gene: TRBJ2-1
CDR3 DNA: TGTGCCGGAGGTGGGTGGCATGAGCAGTTCTTC
CDR3 protein: CAGGGWHEQFF

V gene: TRBV6-4
D gene: -
clone size: -
J gene: TRBJ2-1
CDR3 DNA: TGTGCCAGCAGCACTGAATATGGGGCCCATGAGCAGTTCTTC
CDR3 protein: CASSTEYGAHEQFF

V gene: TRBV14
D gene: TRBD1
clone size: few
J gene: TRBJ2-2
CDR3 DNA: TGTGCCAGCAGCCTTGTCAGGGGGATCGACACCGGGGAGCTGTTTTTT
CDR3 protein: CASSLVRGIDTGELFF

V gene: TRBV6-4
D gene: -
clone size: many
J gene: TRBJ2-2
CDR3 DNA: TGTGCCAGCAGTGACAAGGAGGACGGGGAGCTGTTTTTT
CDR3 protein: CASSDKEDGELFF

V gene: TRBV3-1
D gene: TRBD1
clone size: many
J gene: TRBJ1-2
CDR3 DNA: TGTGCCAGCAGCCATGGGCAGGGGGGGCCTTATGGCTACACCTTC
CDR3 protein: CASSHGQGGPYGYTF

V gene: TRBV7-8
D gene: TRBD2
clone size: many
J gene: TRBJ2-7
CDR3 DNA: TGTGCCAGCAGCCTCGGGAGGACCAGCTACGAGCAGTACTTC
CDR3 protein: CASSLGRTSYEQYF

V gene: TRBV28
D gene: -
clone size: many
J gene: TRBJ1-1
CDR3 DNA: TGTGCCAGCAGTCTCGGACAGCTGAACACTGAAGCTTTCTTT
CDR3 protein: CASSLGQLNTEAFF

V gene: TRBV18
D gene: TRBD2
clone size: -
J gene: TRBJ2-1
CDR3 DNA: TGTGCCAGCTCACCAGGGGGACTAGACTTTACTGAGCAGTTCTTC
CDR3 protein: CASSPGGLDFTEQFF

V gene: TRBV6-2/TRBV6-3
D gene: -
clone size: many
J gene: TRBJ1-1
CDR3 DNA: TGTGCCAGCAGTTACCCCAACAGGGTGGTAAACACTGAAGCTTTCTTT
CDR3 protein: CASSYPNRVVNTEAFF

V gene: TRBV5-6
D gene: -
clone size: -
J gene: TRBJ2-7
CDR3 DNA: TGTGCCAGCAGCTTGTCTCGGCGGGGTCTATCCTACGAGCAGTACTTC
CDR3 protein: CASSLSRRGLSYEQYF

V gene: TRBV2
D gene: -
clone size: -
J gene: TRBJ2-3
CDR3 DNA: TGTGCCAGCAGTATCCCTCCGGATACGCAGTATTTT
CDR3 protein: CASSIPPDTQYF

V gene: TRBV12-3/TRBV12-4
D gene: TRBD1
clone size: few
J gene: TRBJ1-5
CDR3 DNA: TGTGCCAGCAGTTTTACCGCAGGGGGTGTGGGTGGCAATCAGCCCCAGCATTTT
CDR3 protein: CASSFTAGGVGGNQPQHF

V gene: TRBV6-2/TRBV6-3
D gene: TRBD1
clone size: many
J gene: TRBJ2-2
CDR3 DNA: TGTGCCAGCAGTTACTCCGGGACAGGGTTTGCCGGGGAGCTGTTTTTT
CDR3 protein: CASSYSGTGFAGELFF

V gene: TRBV10-3
D gene: -
clone size: many
J gene: TRBJ2-7
CDR3 DNA: TGTGCCATCACAAATCCTGGTTGGAACGAGCAGTACTTC
CDR3 protein: CAITNPGWNEQYF

V gene: TRBV28
D gene: -
clone size: -
J gene: TRBJ1-6
CDR3 DNA: TGTGCCAGCAGAGGCTCCAGGGATTCACCCCTCCACTTT
CDR3 protein: CASRGSRDSPLHF

V gene: TRBV4-1
D gene: -
clone size: many
J gene: TRBJ1-1
CDR3 DNA: TGCGCCAGCAGCCAAGATATTGCAGGGTGGACTGAAGCTTTCTTT
CDR3 protein: CASSQDIAGWTEAFF